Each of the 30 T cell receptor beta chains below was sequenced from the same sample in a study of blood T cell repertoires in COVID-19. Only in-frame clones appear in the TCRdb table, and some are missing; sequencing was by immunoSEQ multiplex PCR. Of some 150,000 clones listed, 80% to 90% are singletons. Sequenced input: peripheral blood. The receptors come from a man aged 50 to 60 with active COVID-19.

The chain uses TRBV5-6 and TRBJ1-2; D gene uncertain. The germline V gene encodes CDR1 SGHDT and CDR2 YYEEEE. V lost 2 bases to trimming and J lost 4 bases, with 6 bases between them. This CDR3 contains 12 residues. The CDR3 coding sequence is TGTGCCAGCAGCTTAGCGCTCTATGGCTACACCTTC. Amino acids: CASSLALYGYTF.

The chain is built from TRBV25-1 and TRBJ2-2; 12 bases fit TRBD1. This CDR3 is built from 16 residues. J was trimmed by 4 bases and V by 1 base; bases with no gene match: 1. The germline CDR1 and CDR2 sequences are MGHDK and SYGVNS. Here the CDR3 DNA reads TGTGCCAGCAGTGAATGGGACAGGGGGCCCACCGGGGAGCTGTTTTTT. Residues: CASSEWDRGPTGELFF.

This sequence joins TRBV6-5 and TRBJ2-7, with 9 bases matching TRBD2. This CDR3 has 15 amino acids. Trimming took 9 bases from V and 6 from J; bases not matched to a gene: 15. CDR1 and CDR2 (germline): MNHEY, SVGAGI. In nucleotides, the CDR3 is TGTGCCAGTACCCCCCGGCGGGGGGGTTTCTTCGAGCAGTACTTC. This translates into CASTPRRGGFFEQYF.

CDR3 region: CASSQDYRGGLTDTQYF. The CDR3 DNA sequence: TGTGCCAGCAGCCAAGATTATAGGGGGGGCCTCACAGATACGCAGTATTTT. The chain couples TRBV4-2 to TRBJ2-3; D is perhaps TRBD2 (7 bases). The CDR3 consists of 17 residues. Germline CDR1 LGHNA, CDR2 YNFKEQ. The germline V and J ends were trimmed by 0 bases and 2 bases, with 15 bases remaining between them.

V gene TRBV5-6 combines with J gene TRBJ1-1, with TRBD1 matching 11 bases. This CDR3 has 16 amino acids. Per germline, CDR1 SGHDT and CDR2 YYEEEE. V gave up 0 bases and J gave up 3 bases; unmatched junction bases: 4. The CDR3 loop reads CASSLGDRGFYTEAFF. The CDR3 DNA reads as TGTGCCAGCAGCTTGGGGGACAGGGGGTTTTACACTGAAGCTTTCTTT.

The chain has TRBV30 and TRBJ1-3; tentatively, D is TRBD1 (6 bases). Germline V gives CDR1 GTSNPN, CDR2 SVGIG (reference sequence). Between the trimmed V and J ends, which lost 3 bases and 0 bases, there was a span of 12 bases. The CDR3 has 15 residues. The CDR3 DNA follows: TGTGCCTGGAGGCGGGCAGGGGCCTCTGGAAACACCATATATTTT. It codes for CAWRRAGASGNTIYF.

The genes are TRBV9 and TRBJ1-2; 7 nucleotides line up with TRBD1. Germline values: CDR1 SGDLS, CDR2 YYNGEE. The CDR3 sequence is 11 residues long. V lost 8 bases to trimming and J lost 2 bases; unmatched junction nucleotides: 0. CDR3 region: CARTGNYGYTF. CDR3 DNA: TGTGCCAGGACAGGGAACTATGGCTACACCTTC.

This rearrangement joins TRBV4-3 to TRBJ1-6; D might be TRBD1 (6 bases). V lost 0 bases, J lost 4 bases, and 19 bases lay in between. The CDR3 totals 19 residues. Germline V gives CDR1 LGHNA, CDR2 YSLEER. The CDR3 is CASSQDTPSTGPYNSPLHF. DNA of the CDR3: TGCGCCAGCAGCCAAGATACCCCCTCGACAGGCCCTTATAATTCACCCCTCCACTTT.

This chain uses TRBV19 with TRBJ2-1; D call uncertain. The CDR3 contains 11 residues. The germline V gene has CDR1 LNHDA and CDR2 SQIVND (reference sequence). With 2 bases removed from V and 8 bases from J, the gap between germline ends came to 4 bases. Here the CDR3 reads CASSITDEQFF. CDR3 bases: TGTGCCAGTAGTATAACTGATGAGCAGTTCTTC. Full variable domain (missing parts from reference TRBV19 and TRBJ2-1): DGGITQSPKYLFRKEGQNVTLSCEQNLNHDAMYWYRQDPGQGLRLIYYSQIVNDFQKGDIAEGYSVSREKKESFPLTVTSAQKNPTAFYLCASSITDEQFFGPGTRLTVL.

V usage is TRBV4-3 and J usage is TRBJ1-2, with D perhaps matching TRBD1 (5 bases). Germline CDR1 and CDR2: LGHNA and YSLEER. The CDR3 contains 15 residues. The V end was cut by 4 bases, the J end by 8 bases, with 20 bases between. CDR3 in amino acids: CASSRSATGMEGYTF. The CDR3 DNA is TGCGCCAGCAGCCGCTCAGCTACAGGAATGGAGGGCTACACCTTC.

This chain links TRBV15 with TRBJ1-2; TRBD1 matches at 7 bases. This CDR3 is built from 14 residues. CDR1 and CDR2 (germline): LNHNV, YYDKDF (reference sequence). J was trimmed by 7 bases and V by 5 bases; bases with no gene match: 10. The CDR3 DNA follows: TGTGCCACCAGCGGCGACAGGGTTATTGGTGGCTACACCTTC. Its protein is CATSGDRVIGGYTF.

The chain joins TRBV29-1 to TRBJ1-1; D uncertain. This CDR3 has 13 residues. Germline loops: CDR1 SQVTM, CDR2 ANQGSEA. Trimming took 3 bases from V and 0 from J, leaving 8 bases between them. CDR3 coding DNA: TGCAGCGTTGAGGGGAGGTTGAACACTGAAGCTTTCTTT. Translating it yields CSVEGRLNTEAFF. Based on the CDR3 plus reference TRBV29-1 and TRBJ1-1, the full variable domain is SAVISQKPSRDICQRGTSLTIQCQVDSQVTMMFWYRQQPGQSLTLIATANQGSEATYESGFVIDKFPISRPNLTFSTLTVSNMSPEDSSIYLCSVEGRLNTEAFFGQGTRLTVV.

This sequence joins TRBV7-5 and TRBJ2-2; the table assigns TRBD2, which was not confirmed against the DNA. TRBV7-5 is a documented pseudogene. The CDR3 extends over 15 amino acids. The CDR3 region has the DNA TGTGCCACCTACGGGGGGGGGTGGGACACCGGGGAGCTGTTTTTT. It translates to CATYGGGWDTGELFF.

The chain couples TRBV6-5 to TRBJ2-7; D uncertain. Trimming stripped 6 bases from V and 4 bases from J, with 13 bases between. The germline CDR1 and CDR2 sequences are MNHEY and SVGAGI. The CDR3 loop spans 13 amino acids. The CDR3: CASRAFGPYEQYF. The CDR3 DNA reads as TGTGCCAGCAGGGCGTTTGGGCCTTACGAGCAGTACTTC.

CDR3 coding DNA: TGTGCCAGCAGCGTAGGTCAGGGATCTAGCACAGATACGCAGTATTTT. It specifies CASSVGQGSSTDTQYF. V is TRBV9 and J is TRBJ2-3, with D perhaps matching TRBD1 (5 bases). CDR3 length equals 16 residues. Trimming stripped 0 bases from V and 0 bases from J, with 11 bases between. Germline lookup yields CDR1 SGDLS and CDR2 YYNGEE.

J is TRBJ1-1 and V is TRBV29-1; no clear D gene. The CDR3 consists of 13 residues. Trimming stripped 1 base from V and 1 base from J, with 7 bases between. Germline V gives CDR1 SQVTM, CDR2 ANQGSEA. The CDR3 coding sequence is TGCAGCGTTGAAGTCGGCGGGAACACTGAAGCTTTCTTT. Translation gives CSVEVGGNTEAFF.

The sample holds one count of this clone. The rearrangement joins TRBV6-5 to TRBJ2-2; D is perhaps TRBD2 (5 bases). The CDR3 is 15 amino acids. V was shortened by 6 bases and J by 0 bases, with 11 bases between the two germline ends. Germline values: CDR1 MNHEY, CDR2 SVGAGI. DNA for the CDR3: TGTGCCAGCAGCCGGGGTGGGGCGAACACCGGGGAGCTGTTTTTT. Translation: CASSRGGANTGELFF.

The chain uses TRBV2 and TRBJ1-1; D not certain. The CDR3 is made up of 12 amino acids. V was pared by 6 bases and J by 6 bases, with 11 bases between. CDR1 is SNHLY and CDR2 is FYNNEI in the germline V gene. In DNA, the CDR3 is TGTGCCAGCAGCCAAGCGTACGCTGAAGCTTTCTTT. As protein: CASSQAYAEAFF. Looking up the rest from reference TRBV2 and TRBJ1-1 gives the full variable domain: EPEVTQTPSHQVTQMGQEVILRCVPISNHLYFYWYRQILGQKVEFLVSFYNNEISEKSEIFDDQFSVERPDGSNFTLKIRSTKLEDSAMYFCASSQAYAEAFFGQGTRLTVV.

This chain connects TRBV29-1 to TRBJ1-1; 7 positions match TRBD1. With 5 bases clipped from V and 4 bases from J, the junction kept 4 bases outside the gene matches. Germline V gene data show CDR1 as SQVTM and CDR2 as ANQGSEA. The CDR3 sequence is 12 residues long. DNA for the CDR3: TGCAGCGTTTTTTCAGGGGGCACTGAAGCTTTCTTT. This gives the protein CSVFSGGTEAFF.

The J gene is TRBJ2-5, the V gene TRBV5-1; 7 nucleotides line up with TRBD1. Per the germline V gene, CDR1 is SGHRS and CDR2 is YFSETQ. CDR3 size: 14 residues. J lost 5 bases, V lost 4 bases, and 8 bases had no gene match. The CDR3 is CASSESQGQETQYF. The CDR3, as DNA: TGCGCCAGCAGCGAGTCACAGGGGCAGGAGACCCAGTACTTC.

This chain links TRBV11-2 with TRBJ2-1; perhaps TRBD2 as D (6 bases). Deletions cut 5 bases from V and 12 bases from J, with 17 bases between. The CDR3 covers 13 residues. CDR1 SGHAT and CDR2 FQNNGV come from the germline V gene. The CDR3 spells CASSQMEGIRQFF. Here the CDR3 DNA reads TGTGCCAGCAGCCAGATGGAGGGAATCAGGCAGTTCTTC.

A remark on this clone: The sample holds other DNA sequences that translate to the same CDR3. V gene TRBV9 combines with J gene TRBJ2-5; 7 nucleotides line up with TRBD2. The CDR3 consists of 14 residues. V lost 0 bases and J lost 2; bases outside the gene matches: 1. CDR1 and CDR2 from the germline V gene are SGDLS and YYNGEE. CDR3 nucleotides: TGTGCCAGCAGCGTAGAACTAGCGCAAGAGACCCAGTACTTC. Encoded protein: CASSVELAQETQYF.

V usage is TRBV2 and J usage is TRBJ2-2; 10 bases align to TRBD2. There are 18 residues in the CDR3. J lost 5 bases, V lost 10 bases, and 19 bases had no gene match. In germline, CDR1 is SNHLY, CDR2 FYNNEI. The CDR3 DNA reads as TGTGCCATCCACTCCGTCCGAAGCGGGGGGGCCTTGACCGGGGAGCTGTTTTTT. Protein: CAIHSVRSGGALTGELFF.

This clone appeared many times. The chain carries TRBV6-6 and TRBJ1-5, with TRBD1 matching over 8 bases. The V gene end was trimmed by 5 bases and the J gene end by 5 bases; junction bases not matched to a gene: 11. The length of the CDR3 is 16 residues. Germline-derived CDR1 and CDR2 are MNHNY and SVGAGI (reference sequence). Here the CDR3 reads CASSKSRQGFDQPQHF. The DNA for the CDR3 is TGTGCCAGCAGTAAATCCCGACAGGGGTTTGATCAGCCCCAGCATTTT.

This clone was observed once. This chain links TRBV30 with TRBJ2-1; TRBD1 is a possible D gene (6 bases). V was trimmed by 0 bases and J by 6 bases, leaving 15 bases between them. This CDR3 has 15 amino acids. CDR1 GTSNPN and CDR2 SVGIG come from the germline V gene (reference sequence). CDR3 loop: CAWSVTGSRGNEQFF. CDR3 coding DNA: TGTGCCTGGAGTGTAACAGGGTCTCGCGGCAATGAGCAGTTCTTC. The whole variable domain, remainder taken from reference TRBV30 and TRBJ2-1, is SQTIHQWPATLVQPVGSPLSLECTVEGTSNPNLYWYRQAAGRGLQLLFYSVGIGQISSEVPQNLSASRPQDRQFILSSKKLLLSDSGFYLCAWSVTGSRGNEQFFGPGTRLTVL.

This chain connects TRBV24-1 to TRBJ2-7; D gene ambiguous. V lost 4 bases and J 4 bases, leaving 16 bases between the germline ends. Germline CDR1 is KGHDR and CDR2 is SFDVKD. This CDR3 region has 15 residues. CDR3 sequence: CATSDFTIRDYEQYF. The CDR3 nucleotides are TGTGCCACCAGTGACTTCACCATACGAGATTACGAGCAGTACTTC.

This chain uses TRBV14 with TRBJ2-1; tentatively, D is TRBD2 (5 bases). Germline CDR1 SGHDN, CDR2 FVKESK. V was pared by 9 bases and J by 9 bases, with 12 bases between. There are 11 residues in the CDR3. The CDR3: CASTRGTEQFF. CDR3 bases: TGTGCCAGTACACGGGGTACTGAGCAGTTCTTC.

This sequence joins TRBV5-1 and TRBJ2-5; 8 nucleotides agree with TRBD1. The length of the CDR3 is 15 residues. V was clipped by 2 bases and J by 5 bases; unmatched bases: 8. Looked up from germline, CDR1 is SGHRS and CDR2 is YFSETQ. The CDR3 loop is CASSLTGGLGETQYF. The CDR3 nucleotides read TGCGCCAGCAGCTTAACAGGGGGATTAGGGGAGACCCAGTACTTC.

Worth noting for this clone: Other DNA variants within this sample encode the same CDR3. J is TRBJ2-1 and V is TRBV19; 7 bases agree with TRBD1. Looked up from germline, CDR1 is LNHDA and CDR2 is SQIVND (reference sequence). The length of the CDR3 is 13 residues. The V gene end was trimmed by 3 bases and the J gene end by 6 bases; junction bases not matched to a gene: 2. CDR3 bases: TGTGCCAGTAGTATCCGACAGGGCAATGAGCAGTTCTTC. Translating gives CASSIRQGNEQFF.

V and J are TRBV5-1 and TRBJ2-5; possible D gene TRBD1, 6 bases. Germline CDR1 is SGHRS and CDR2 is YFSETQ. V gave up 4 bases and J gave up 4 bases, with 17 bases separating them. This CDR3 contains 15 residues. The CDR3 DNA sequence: TGCGCCAGCAGCCTTGGACAGTTATCCGGAGAGACCCAGTACTTC. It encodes CASSLGQLSGETQYF.